A single sample is the source of the 4 T cell receptor beta chains below, sequenced in a study of blood T cell repertoires in COVID-19 (TCRdb year 2020). The protocol used for the library was the immunoSEQ multiplex PCR assay. This is the immuneACCESS table as TCRdb keeps it, with only in-frame sequences that have V and J called. A part of the clones is gone; compared with another copy, unresolved V genes explain less than half, and the rest is unexplained. The sample table lists over 300,000 clones, 86% of them with a count of one. The top ten constitute under 2% of the sample. The specimen sequenced was peripheral blood. All receptors derive from a woman between 50 and 59 years old with acute or convalescent COVID-19.

This clone was observed at least ten times. The chain combines TRBV7-2 with TRBJ2-1, with D possibly TRBD2 on 5 matching bases. The CDR3 runs to 15 residues. The germline V gene encodes CDR1 SGHTA and CDR2 FQGNSA. The V gene lost 5 bases and the J gene lost 0 bases, with 11 bases spanning the gap. CDR3: CASSASGSSYNEQFF. CDR3 in DNA: TGTGCCAGCAGCGCCTCTGGGAGCTCCTACAATGAGCAGTTCTTC.

The chain uses TRBV9 and TRBJ2-3, with 9 bases aligning to TRBD2. The CDR3 length is 14 residues. CDR1 SGDLS and CDR2 YYNGEE come from the germline V gene. Trimming removed 4 bases from V and 1 base from J; junction bases left unmatched: 1. The DNA of the CDR3 is TGTGCCAGCAGCACTAGCGGGCGCACAGATACGCAGTATTTT. This sequence encodes CASSTSGRTDTQYF.

The chain carries TRBV2 and TRBJ1-6; 7 bases agree with TRBD1. The CDR3 sequence is 18 residues long. CDR1 is SNHLY, CDR2 FYNNEI, per germline. J gave up 8 bases and V 6 bases, and 19 bases lay outside the gene matches. The CDR3 nucleotides are TGTGCCAGCAGCGGTTCCGGGACAGTTATTGTCTGGGATTCACCCCTCCACTTT. It codes for CASSGSGTVIVWDSPLHF.

The chain recombines TRBV27 with TRBJ1-1; 10 bases align to TRBD1. CDR1 MNHEY and CDR2 SMNVEV come from the germline V gene (reference sequence). The CDR3 covers 13 residues. V shed 11 bases and J 6 bases; nucleotides not matched to a gene: 9. DNA of the CDR3: TGTGCCGGAGACAGGGGGCGCGTACCTGAAGCTTTCTTT. This translates into CAGDRGRVPEAFF.